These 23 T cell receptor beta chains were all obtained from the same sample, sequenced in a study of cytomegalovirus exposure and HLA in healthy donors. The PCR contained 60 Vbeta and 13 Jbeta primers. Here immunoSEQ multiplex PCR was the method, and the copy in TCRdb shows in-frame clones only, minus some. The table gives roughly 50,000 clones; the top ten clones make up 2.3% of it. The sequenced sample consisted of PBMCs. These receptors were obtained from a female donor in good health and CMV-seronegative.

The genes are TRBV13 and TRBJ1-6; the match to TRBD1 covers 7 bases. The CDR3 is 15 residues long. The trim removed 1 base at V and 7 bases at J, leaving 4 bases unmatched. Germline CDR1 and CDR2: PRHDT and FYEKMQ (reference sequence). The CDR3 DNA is TGTGCCAGCAGCTTAGCCGGGACAGCCAATTCACCCCTCCACTTT. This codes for CASSLAGTANSPLHF.

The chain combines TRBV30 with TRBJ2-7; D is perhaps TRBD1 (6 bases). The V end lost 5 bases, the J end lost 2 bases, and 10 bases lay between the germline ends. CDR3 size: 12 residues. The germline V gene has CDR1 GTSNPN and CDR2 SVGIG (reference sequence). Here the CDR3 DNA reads TGTGCCTGGGGACAGAGCGCCTACGAGCAGTACTTC. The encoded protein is CAWGQSAYEQYF.

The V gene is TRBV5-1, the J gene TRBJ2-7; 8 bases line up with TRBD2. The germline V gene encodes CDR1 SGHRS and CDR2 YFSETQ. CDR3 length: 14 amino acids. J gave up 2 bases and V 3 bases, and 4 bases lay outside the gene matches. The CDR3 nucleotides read TGCGCCAGCAGCTCGGGACTAGATACCTACGAGCAGTACTTC. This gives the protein CASSSGLDTYEQYF.

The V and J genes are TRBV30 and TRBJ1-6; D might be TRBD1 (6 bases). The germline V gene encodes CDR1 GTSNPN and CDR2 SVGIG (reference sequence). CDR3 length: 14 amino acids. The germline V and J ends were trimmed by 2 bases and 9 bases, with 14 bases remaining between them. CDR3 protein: CAWSHRQGSSPLHF. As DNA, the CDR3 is TGTGCCTGGAGTCATCGCCAGGGGTCTTCACCCCTCCACTTT. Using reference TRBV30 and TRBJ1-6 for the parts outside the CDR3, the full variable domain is SQTIHQWPATLVQPVGSPLSLECTVEGTSNPNLYWYRQAAGRGLQLLFYSVGIGQISSEVPQNLSASRPQDRQFILSSKKLLLSDSGFYLCAWSHRQGSSPLHFGNGTRLTVT.

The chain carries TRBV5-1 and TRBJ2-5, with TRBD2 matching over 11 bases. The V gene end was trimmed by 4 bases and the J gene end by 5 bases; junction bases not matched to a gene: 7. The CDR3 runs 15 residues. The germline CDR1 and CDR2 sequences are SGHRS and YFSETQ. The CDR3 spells CASSPLAGGQETQYF. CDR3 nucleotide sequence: TGCGCCAGCAGCCCCCTAGCGGGGGGACAGGAGACCCAGTACTTC. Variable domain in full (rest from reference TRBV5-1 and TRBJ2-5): KAGVTQTPRYLIKTRGQQVTLSCSPISGHRSVSWYQQTPGQGLQFLFEYFSETQRNKGNFPGRFSGRQFSNSRSEMNVSTLELGDSALYLCASSPLAGGQETQYFGPGTRLLVL.

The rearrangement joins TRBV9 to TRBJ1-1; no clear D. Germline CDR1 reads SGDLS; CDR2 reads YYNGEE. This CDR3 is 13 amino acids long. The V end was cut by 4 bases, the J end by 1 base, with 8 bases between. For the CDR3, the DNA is TGTGCCAGCAGCCCCGTAGCGAACACTGAAGCTTTCTTT. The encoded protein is CASSPVANTEAFF.

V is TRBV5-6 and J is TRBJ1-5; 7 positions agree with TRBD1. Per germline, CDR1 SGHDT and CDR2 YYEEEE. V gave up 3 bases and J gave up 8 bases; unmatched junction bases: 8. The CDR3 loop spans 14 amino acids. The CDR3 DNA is TGTGCCAGCAGCTCACGACAGGGCGGGGAGCCCCAGCATTTT. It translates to CASSSRQGGEPQHF.

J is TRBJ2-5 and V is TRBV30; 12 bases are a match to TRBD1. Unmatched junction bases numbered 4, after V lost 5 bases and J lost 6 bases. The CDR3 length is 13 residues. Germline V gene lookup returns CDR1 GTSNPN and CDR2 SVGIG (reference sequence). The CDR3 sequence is CAWGTGGAQTQYF. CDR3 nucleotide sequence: TGTGCCTGGGGGACAGGGGGCGCCCAGACCCAGTACTTC. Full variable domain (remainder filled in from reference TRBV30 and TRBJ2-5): SQTIHQWPATLVQPVGSPLSLECTVEGTSNPNLYWYRQAAGRGLQLLFYSVGIGQISSEVPQNLSASRPQDRQFILSSKKLLLSDSGFYLCAWGTGGAQTQYFGPGTRLLVL.

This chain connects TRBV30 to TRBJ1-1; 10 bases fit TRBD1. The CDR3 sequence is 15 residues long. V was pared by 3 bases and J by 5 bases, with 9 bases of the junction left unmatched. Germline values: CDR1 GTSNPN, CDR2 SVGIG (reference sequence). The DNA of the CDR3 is TGTGCCTGGAGGGGATTGACAGGGGGCGATACTGAAGCTTTCTTT. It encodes CAWRGLTGGDTEAFF.

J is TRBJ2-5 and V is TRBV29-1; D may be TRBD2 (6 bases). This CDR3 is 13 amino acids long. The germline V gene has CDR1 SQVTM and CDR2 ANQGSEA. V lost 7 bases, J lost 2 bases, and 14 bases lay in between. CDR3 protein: CSDMRDLQETQYF. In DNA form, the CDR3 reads TGCAGCGACATGCGGGATCTACAAGAGACCCAGTACTTC.

This CDR3 is CASSIRQGPYQETQYF. The CDR3 DNA sequence: TGTGCCAGTAGTATCCGACAGGGGCCGTACCAAGAGACCCAGTACTTC. The genes are TRBV19 and TRBJ2-5, with 8 positions matching TRBD1. The V gene end was trimmed by 3 bases and the J gene end by 0 bases; junction bases not matched to a gene: 6. The CDR3 loop spans 16 amino acids. Germline V lookup: CDR1 LNHDA, CDR2 SQIVND (reference sequence). Together with reference TRBV19 and TRBJ2-5, the CDR3 gives the full variable domain: DGGITQSPKYLFRKEGQNVTLSCEQNLNHDAMYWYRQDPGQGLRLIYYSQIVNDFQKGDIAEGYSVSREKKESFPLTVTSAQKNPTAFYLCASSIRQGPYQETQYFGPGTRLLVL.

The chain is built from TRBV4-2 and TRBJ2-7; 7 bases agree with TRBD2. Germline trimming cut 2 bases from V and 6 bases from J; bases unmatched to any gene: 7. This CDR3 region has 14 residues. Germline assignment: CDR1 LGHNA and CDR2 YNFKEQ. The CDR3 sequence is CASSQTGGDLEQYF. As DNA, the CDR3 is TGTGCCAGCAGCCAAACGGGAGGTGATCTCGAGCAGTACTTC.

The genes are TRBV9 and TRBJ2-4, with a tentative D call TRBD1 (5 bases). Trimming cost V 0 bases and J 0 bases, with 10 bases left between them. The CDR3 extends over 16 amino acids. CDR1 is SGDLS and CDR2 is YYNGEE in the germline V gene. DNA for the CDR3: TGTGCCAGCAGCGTAGTTGACAGTCTAGCCAAAAACATTCAGTACTTC. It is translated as CASSVVDSLAKNIQYF.

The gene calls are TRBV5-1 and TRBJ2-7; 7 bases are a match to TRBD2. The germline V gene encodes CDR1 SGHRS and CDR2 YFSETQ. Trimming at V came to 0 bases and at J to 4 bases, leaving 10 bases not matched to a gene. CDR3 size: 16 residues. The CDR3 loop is CASSLDTSASIYEQYF. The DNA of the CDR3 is TGCGCCAGCAGCTTGGATACTAGCGCGAGTATATACGAGCAGTACTTC.

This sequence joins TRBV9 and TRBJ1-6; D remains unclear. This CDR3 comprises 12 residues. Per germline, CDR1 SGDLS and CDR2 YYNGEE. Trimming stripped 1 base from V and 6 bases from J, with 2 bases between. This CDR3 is CASSVRNSPLHF. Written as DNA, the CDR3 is TGTGCCAGCAGCGTACGTAATTCACCCCTCCACTTT.

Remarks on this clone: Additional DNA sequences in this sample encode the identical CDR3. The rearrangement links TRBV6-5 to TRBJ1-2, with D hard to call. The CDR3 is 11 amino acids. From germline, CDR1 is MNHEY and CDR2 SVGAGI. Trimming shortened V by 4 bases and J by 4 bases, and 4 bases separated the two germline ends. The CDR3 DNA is TGTGCCAGCAGTTCCGGCTATGGCTACACCTTC. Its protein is CASSSGYGYTF.

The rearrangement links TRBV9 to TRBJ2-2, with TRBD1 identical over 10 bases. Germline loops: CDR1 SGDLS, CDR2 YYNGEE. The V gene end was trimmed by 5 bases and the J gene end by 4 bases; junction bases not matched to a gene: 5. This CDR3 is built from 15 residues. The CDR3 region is CASRWGQGITGELFF. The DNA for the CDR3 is TGTGCCAGCAGATGGGGACAGGGGATCACCGGGGAGCTGTTTTTT.

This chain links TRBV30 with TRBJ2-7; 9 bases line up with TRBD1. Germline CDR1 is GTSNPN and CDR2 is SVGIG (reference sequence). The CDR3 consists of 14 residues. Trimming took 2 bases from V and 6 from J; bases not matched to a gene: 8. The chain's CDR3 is CAWSFRTGDSEQYF. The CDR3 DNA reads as TGTGCCTGGAGTTTCAGGACAGGGGATAGCGAGCAGTACTTC.

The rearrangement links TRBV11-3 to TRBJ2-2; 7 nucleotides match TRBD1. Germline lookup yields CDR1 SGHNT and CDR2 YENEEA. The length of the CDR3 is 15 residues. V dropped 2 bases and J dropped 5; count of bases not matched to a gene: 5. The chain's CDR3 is CASSLQTGNTGELFF. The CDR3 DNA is TGTGCCAGCAGCTTACAGACAGGGAATACCGGGGAGCTGTTTTTT.

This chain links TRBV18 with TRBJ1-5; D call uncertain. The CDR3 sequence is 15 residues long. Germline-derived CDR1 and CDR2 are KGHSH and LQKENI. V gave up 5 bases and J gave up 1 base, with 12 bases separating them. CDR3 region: CASSFDKTSNQPQHF. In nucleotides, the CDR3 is TGTGCCAGCTCATTCGACAAAACGAGCAATCAGCCCCAGCATTTT.

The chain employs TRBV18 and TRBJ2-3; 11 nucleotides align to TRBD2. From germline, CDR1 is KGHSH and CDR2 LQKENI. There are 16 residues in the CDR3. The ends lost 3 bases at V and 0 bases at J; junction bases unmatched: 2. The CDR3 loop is CASSPWTSGSTDTQYF. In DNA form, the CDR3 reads TGTGCCAGCTCACCGTGGACTAGCGGGAGCACAGATACGCAGTATTTT.

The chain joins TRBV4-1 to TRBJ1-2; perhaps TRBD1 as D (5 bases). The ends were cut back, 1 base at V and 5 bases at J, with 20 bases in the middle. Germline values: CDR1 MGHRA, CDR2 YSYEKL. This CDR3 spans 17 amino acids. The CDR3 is CASSQGFRARVPYGYTF. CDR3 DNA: TGCGCCAGCAGCCAAGGATTCAGGGCCAGGGTGCCGTATGGCTACACCTTC.

CDR3 loop: CASSMQAANYGYTF. CDR3 DNA: TGTGCCAGCTCGATGCAGGCAGCTAACTATGGCTACACCTTC. This chain links TRBV6-5 with TRBJ1-2, with no clear D. Germline V CDR1 and CDR2: MNHEY, SVGAGI. The CDR3 totals 14 residues. Trimming shortened V by 8 bases and J by 0 bases, and 13 bases separated the two germline ends.